The 19 T cell receptor beta chains below come from one sample, sequenced in a study of blood T cells in healthy people across ages. The authors ran a second PCR of 7 to 11 cycles using a sample-barcoded 5' primer and a J-beta primer mix. TCRdb itself ran the 5' RACE reads through MiXCR, one entry per CDR3 protein. The sample consists of some 1.4 million distinct CDR3 sequences, approximately 42% of them appearing once. The sample taken for sequencing was blood. These TCRs come from a woman between 18 and 29 years old in good health.

This clonotype was found a few times. The chain has TRBV5-1 and TRBJ2-3; D possibly corresponds to TRBD2 (5 bases). V was trimmed by 2 bases and J by 0 bases, leaving 10 bases between them. The CDR3 sequence is 15 residues long. The germline V gene has CDR1 SGHRS and CDR2 YFSETQ. DNA of the CDR3: TGCGCCAGCAGCTTAAGGACTCGAAGCACAGATACGCAGTATTTT. Its protein is CASSLRTRSTDTQYF.

The genes are TRBV13 and TRBJ2-5, with a possible D match to TRBD2 (5 bases). The better agreement between TRBJ2-7 and the DNA end casts doubt on the J call. CDR3 length: 15 amino acids. CDR1 is PRHDT, CDR2 FYEKMQ, per germline (reference sequence). The CDR3 coding sequence is TGTGCCAGCAGCTATACGGGAACTCCTTACTACGAGCAGTACTTC. This codes for CASSYTGTPYYEQYF.

The chain couples TRBV3-1 to TRBJ1-2; D is undetermined. Germline CDR1 reads LGHDT; CDR2 reads YNNKEL (reference sequence). V shed 5 bases and J shed 8 bases, with 18 bases lying between them. The CDR3 sequence is 14 residues long. CDR3 DNA sequence: TGTGCCAGCAGCGAACTGACGATTGGGAGCGGCTACACCTTC. It is translated as CASSELTIGSGYTF.

The chain joins TRBV7-2 to TRBJ2-1; 10 bases are a match to TRBD1. V shed 5 bases and J 9 bases; nucleotides not matched to a gene: 16. Germline CDR1 SGHTA, CDR2 FQGNSA. This CDR3 is 17 amino acids long. The chain's CDR3 is CASSREPGQGNLGEQFF. CDR3 nucleotide sequence: TGTGCCAGCAGCCGTGAACCGGGACAGGGGAATTTGGGTGAGCAGTTCTTC.

The chain joins TRBV7-9 to TRBJ2-1; 8 nucleotides agree with TRBD1. The CDR3 runs 17 residues. Looked up from germline, CDR1 is SEHNR and CDR2 is FQNEAQ (reference sequence). The V and J ends lost 5 bases and 2 bases, in that order; junction bases with no gene match: 11. CDR3 residues: CASSLDPGTGTYNEQFF. CDR3 DNA sequence: TGTGCCAGCAGCCTCGACCCAGGGACAGGCACCTACAATGAGCAGTTCTTC.

This clonotype was recorded only once. Germline is not matched at one junction end, which may reflect a read error. This chain joins TRBV5-1 and TRBJ2-3; perhaps TRBD2 as D (5 bases). In germline, CDR1 is SGHRS, CDR2 YFSETQ. The CDR3 consists of 16 residues. The CDR3: CASSFSGNPSTETQYF. The CDR3 DNA reads TGCGCCAGCAGCTTCTCGGGGAACCCAAGCACAGAGACGCAGTATTTT.

This chain uses TRBV6-5 with TRBJ1-2; 7 bases map to TRBD1. V shed 11 bases and J 6 bases; nucleotides not matched to a gene: 9. Per germline, CDR1 MNHEY and CDR2 SVGAGI. This CDR3 is 12 amino acids long. The CDR3 bases are TGTGCCTCCTCGACAGGGCGGCATGGCTACACCTTC. Translated, it gives CASSTGRHGYTF.

This clonotype turned up a few times. J is TRBJ2-7 and V is TRBV7-2, with TRBD1 as a possible D gene (6 bases). Per the germline V gene, CDR1 is SGHTA and CDR2 is FQGNSA. The V end was cut by 1 base, the J end by 4 bases, with 14 bases between. The CDR3 totals 15 residues. Written as DNA, the CDR3 is TGTGCCAGCAGCTTAGAAGGGGGAGCCTTTTACGAGCAGTACTTC. This gives the protein CASSLEGGAFYEQYF.

J is TRBJ2-1 and V is TRBV7-6; a weak D match, TRBD2 (6 bases). The closer fit of TRBJ2-7 to the DNA end suggests the J call may be wrong. CDR3 length: 15 residues. Germline values: CDR1 SGHVS, CDR2 FNYEAQ. The CDR3 coding sequence is TGTGCCAGCAGCTTTCCGGGAGTCTCCTACAATGAGCAGTACTTC. Translated: CASSFPGVSYNEQYF.

This clonotype showed up just a few times. This chain connects TRBV7-2 to TRBJ2-1, with 9 bases identical to TRBD2. The CDR3 spans 15 residues. V lost 6 bases and J lost 4; bases outside the gene matches: 7. Germline lookup yields CDR1 SGHTA and CDR2 FQGNSA. CDR3 amino acids: CASSPAGGIYNEQFF. The CDR3 DNA sequence: TGTGCCAGCAGTCCAGCGGGGGGAATTTACAATGAGCAGTTCTTC.

This clonotype was picked up one time. The chain combines TRBV20-1 with TRBJ2-1; maybe TRBD2 (7 bases). Germline CDR1 DFQATT, CDR2 SNEGSKA (reference sequence). V was pared by 3 bases and J by 2 bases, with 23 bases between. This CDR3 spans 18 amino acids. The chain's CDR3 is CSARRLAPGRGAYNEQFF. CDR3 nucleotide sequence: TGCAGTGCTAGGAGGCTCGCCCCTGGGAGGGGGGCCTACAATGAGCAGTTCTTC.

This clonotype appeared once. The chain uses TRBV14 and TRBJ2-3; 7 positions agree with TRBD1. The CDR3 has 16 amino acids. The V segment lost 4 bases and the J segment 6 bases; nucleotides outside the gene matches: 13. From germline, CDR1 is SGHDN and CDR2 FVKESK. CDR3: CASSPRRAGGRDTQYF. As DNA, the CDR3 is TGTGCCAGCAGCCCCCGTAGGGCAGGGGGACGTGATACGCAGTATTTT.

The chain combines TRBV29-1 with TRBJ2-7; the D gene is possibly TRBD1 (6 bases). The germline CDR1 and CDR2 sequences are SQVTM and ANQGSEA. The CDR3 covers 13 residues. V was shortened by 8 bases and J by 3 bases, with 17 bases between the two germline ends. The DNA for the CDR3 is TGCAGCACCCGAGGGGGATCTCTCTACGAGCAGTACTTC. Amino acids: CSTRGGSLYEQYF.

In its sample, this clonotype was seen many times. V usage is TRBV4-1 and J usage is TRBJ1-4; maybe TRBD1 (6 bases). The CDR3 consists of 16 residues. Trimming shortened V by 4 bases and J by 5 bases, and 17 bases separated the two germline ends. Germline CDR1 is MGHRA and CDR2 is YSYEKL. The CDR3 protein is CASSLFPGQPNEKLFF. CDR3 sequence (DNA): TGCGCCAGCAGCCTGTTCCCCGGACAGCCCAATGAAAAACTGTTTTTT.

This clonotype was detected many times. This chain connects TRBV6-2 or TRBV6-3 to TRBJ2-1, with 11 bases identical to TRBD2. J lost 2 bases, V lost 5 bases, and 2 bases had no gene match. The germline V gene encodes CDR1 MNHEY and CDR2 SVGEGT. CDR3 length: 15 amino acids. The CDR3 here is CASSQLAGAYNEQFF. Written as DNA, the CDR3 is TGTGCCAGCAGTCAACTAGCGGGAGCCTACAATGAGCAGTTCTTC.

This chain joins TRBV30 and TRBJ1-4; TRBD1 matches at 9 bases. The CDR3 length is 14 residues. V trimming: 2 bases; J trimming: 7 bases; junction bases outside the gene matches: 5. Germline CDR1 and CDR2: GTSNPN and SVGIG (reference sequence). CDR3 DNA sequence: TGTGCCTGGAGTCCGGGACAGGGACCTGAAAAACTGTTTTTT. Translating it yields CAWSPGQGPEKLFF. Full variable domain (missing parts from reference TRBV30 and TRBJ1-4): SQTIHQWPATLVQPVGSPLSLECTVEGTSNPNLYWYRQAAGRGLQLLFYSVGIGQISSEVPQNLSASRPQDRQFILSSKKLLLSDSGFYLCAWSPGQGPEKLFFGSGTQLSVL.

The chain is built from TRBV5-1 and TRBJ2-3; D is undetermined. V lost 0 bases, J lost 5 bases, and 13 bases lay in between. Germline V gene sequence: CDR1 SGHRS, CDR2 YFSETQ. This CDR3 contains 15 residues. CDR3 in amino acids: CASSLEPILLDTQYF. Here the CDR3 DNA reads TGCGCCAGCAGCTTGGAACCAATCTTATTAGATACGCAGTATTTT.

The chain is built from TRBV20-1 and TRBJ2-3, with 8 positions matching TRBD2. V shed 4 bases and J 0 bases; nucleotides not matched to a gene: 12. The CDR3 extends over 17 amino acids. CDR1 and CDR2 (germline): DFQATT, SNEGSKA (reference sequence). The CDR3 DNA follows: TGCAGTGCTAATCGGTTAGCGGGGACCCCTAGCACAGATACGCAGTATTTT. Its translation: CSANRLAGTPSTDTQYF.

The chain combines TRBV20-1 with TRBJ2-7; D may be TRBD1 (6 bases). The ends were cut back, 4 bases at V and 3 bases at J, with 16 bases in the middle. CDR3 length: 14 residues. Germline values: CDR1 DFQATT, CDR2 SNEGSKA (reference sequence). DNA of the CDR3: TGCAGTGCTAACTCACGACAGGCTGTCTACGAGCAGTACTTC. Its protein is CSANSRQAVYEQYF.